A single T cell receptor (beta chain) is shown here with its context. No antigen is known for it. Additional DNA sequences in this sample encode the identical CDR3. This CDR3 is built from 15 residues. From germline, CDR1 is MNHEY and CDR2 SMNVEV (reference sequence). The V and J ends lost 2 bases and 5 bases, in that order; junction bases with no gene match: 3. Positive CCR7 selection of CD45RO-negative cells yielded the naive CD8 cells, and terminally differentiated effector memory CD45RA+ cells were excluded. This specimen belongs to a study of shared clonotypes between healthy human individuals. The study, taken as a whole, reports: Investigators collected only blood, and repertoires in tissues likely differ. An effect of sequencing depth on clonotype sharing among donors was expected.

Using approximately 190 ng DNA, tens of thousands of T cell genomes, the sorted-subset replicate PCRs were run. Clones were sequenced by immunoSEQ multiplex PCR, and TCRdb holds only the in-frame ones, with some missing. This table holds about 2.2 million clones, about 94% found once. The V and J genes are TRBV27 and TRBJ2-7, with 13 positions matching TRBD2. Input material: naive CD8+ T cells from PBMCs. The sequence was obtained from a man between 18 and 35 years old in good health. Some clones in this sample may be carry-over from other donors' samples. The CDR3 coding sequence is TGTGCCAGCAGTTTAAGCGGACTAGCGGGAGACGAGCAGTACTTC. Encoded protein: CASSLSGLAGDEQYF.